Listed below are T cell receptor beta chains from one sample, sequenced in a study of blood T cell repertoires in COVID-19. Generated by immunoSEQ multiplex PCR, the TCRdb table keeps only in-frame clones and is missing some. The sample includes under 500,000 clones, around 89% of them seen just once. The sequenced sample consisted of peripheral blood. The origin of the receptors is a woman aged 25 to 39 with acute or convalescent COVID-19. CDR3s include the opening cysteine and the closing phenylalanine or tryptophan.

TRBJ2-7	TRBV25-1	CASADYYSYEQYF
TRBJ2-2	TRBV5-5	CASSFGGSNTGELFF
TRBJ2-7	TRBV19	CASSIGGQVQDEQYF
TRBJ1-2	TRBV3-1/TRBV3-2	CASSQVEGGARYGYTF
TRBJ2-7	TRBV2	CASSEALQGVSYEQYF
TRBJ2-1	TRBV18	CASSPDSRYNEQFF
TRBJ1-5	TRBV19	CASAYGADNQPQHF
TRBJ2-3	TRBV5-4	CASSLELAGGTDTQYF
TRBJ2-1	TRBV6-6	CASSPTSGGRKQFF
TRBJ1-1	TRBV3-1/TRBV3-2	CATTNLNTEAFF
TRBJ2-1	TRBV6-4	CASSLDRGDEQFF
TRBJ2-5	TRBV5-4	CASSLDLSGGVTQYF
TRBJ2-5	TRBV9	CASSTRDRPGGTQYF
TRBJ2-5	TRBV3-1/TRBV3-2	CASSPVGGTETQYF
TRBJ2-2	TRBV7-6	CASSPRLAENTGELFF
TRBJ1-2	TRBV2	CASSGLTGLYGYTF
TRBJ2-7	TRBV5-1	CASSSSGGAHYEQYF
TRBJ2-3	TRBV20-1	CSELVADTQYF
TRBJ2-2	TRBV5-1	CASSRGDTGELFF
TRBJ2-7	TRBV6-5	CASSVPRDRVYEQYF
TRBJ1-4	TRBV6-2/TRBV6-3	CASSYSRGATNEKLFF
TRBJ1-2	TRBV6-6	CASTGNYGYTF
TRBJ2-3	TRBV24-1	CATSDFSLGHSTDTQYF
TRBJ1-2	TRBV11-2	CASSLRQTGRSTYGYTF
TRBJ1-2	TRBV29-1	CSVESPDRGFSYGYTF
TRBJ1-1	TRBV3-1/TRBV3-2	CASSQGFLQGETEAFF
TRBJ2-5	TRBV6-5	CASSYYPRGETQYF
TRBJ1-1	TRBV6-5	CASSLSEAFF
TRBJ1-3	TRBV18	CASSPFPTGPSGNTIYF
TRBJ1-1	TRBV3-1/TRBV3-2	CASSLTGGTEAFF
TRBJ1-4	TRBV3-1/TRBV3-2	CASSQDGAGYEKLFF
TRBJ2-7	TRBV5-1	CASSVDGTGYYEQYF
TRBJ1-5	TRBV6-1	CASSEVPGERPQHF
TRBJ1-1	TRBV6-1	CASSEAMNTEAFF
TRBJ2-2	TRBV2	CASSGQGIGGELFF
TRBJ2-3	TRBV9	CASSGYRLDTQYF
TRBJ2-5	TRBV7-2	CASSLPSRETQYF
TRBJ1-2	TRBV27	CASSLSDSNYGYTF
TRBJ2-7	TRBV9	CASSASGQGDYEQYF
TRBJ1-3	TRBV28	CASKEDPLGNTIYF
TRBJ2-3	TRBV24-1	CATSDGGASTDTQYF
TRBJ2-4	TRBV6-5	CASTAGPQAKNIQYF
TRBJ2-1	TRBV19	CASSATSSGNEQFF
TRBJ2-1	TRBV6-5	CASSYAAGSGVNEQFF
TRBJ2-7	TRBV2	CASRLQGDEQYF
TRBJ2-5	TRBV5-5	CASSQGQETQYF
TRBJ2-1	TRBV7-2	CASRDSSYNEQFF
TRBJ1-4	TRBV28	CASRWDSEKLFF
TRBJ2-2	TRBV2	CVKRLNTGELFF
TRBJ1-2	TRBV2	CASSEWAGGSIYGYTF